This record covers a single T cell receptor beta chain. The data were obtained in a study of blood T cell repertoires in COVID-19. The V and J ends lost 6 bases and 9 bases, in that order; junction bases with no gene match: 11. Germline V lookup: CDR1 SNHLY, CDR2 FYNNEI. CDR3 length equals 14 residues. Assay: immunoSEQ multiplex PCR; the TCRdb copy retains only in-frame clones and omits some. The sample holds some 290,000 clones, roughly 90% seen once. Specimen: peripheral blood. The receptor was derived from a woman under 40 with COVID-19, enrolled during active disease. V gene TRBV2 combines with J gene TRBJ2-1; 7 bases match TRBD2. This chain's CDR3 is CASRLETSTSEQFF. As DNA, the CDR3 is TGTGCCAGCAGACTAGAGACTAGCACCAGTGAGCAGTTCTTC.